The 6 T cell receptor beta chains presented below share a single source sample, sequenced in a study of regulatory T cells in long-lasting Graves disease. Sample time point: persistent/refractory GD, antithyroid drugs over 5 years with positive TRAb. The TCR library was prepared using RNA isolated from PBMCs. Libraries of TCR beta came from iRepertoire HTBI primers plus Arm-PCR of CDR3 regions. TCRdb re-called the multiplex PCR reads with MiXCR, one entry per CDR3 protein. Of around 460,000 distinct CDR3 sequences in the sample, about 20% were seen once. Sample: peripheral blood mononuclear cells (PBMCs), taken when the disease was refractory, from a patient treated with antithyroid drugs. The receptors were gathered from a female donor with Graves disease.

This clonotype was found many times. This chain uses TRBV5-1 with TRBJ1-2; unclear D gene. V lost 5 bases and J lost 1, with 6 bases in between. Germline V gene sequence: CDR1 SGHRS, CDR2 YFSETQ. This CDR3 is 12 amino acids long. The CDR3 sequence is CASSQSNYGYTF. The DNA of the CDR3 is TGCGCCAGCAGTCAGAGTAACTATGGCTACACCTTC.

V is TRBV6-1 and J is TRBJ2-7; D uncertain. V was shortened by 8 bases and J by 8 bases, with 22 bases between the two germline ends. The CDR3 is 14 amino acids. Germline-derived CDR1 and CDR2 are MNHNS and SASEGT. The CDR3, as DNA: TGTGCCAGCTCCCGAGATAGAAACCTCCACAAGCAGTACTTC. It is translated as CASSRDRNLHKQYF.

The gene calls are TRBV7-2 and TRBJ1-2, with a weak D call TRBD1 (5 bases). V gave up 4 bases and J gave up 0 bases, with 9 bases separating them. Germline V lookup: CDR1 SGHTA, CDR2 FQGNSA. The CDR3 contains 14 residues. CDR3 region: CASSSDSSNYGYTF. The CDR3 nucleotides read TGTGCCAGCAGCTCCGACAGCTCTAACTATGGCTACACCTTC. Drawing the rest from reference TRBV7-2 and TRBJ1-2, the complete variable domain is GAGVSQSPSNKVTEKGKDVELRCDPISGHTALYWYRQSLGQGLEFLIYFQGNSAPDKSGLPSDRFSAERTGGSVSTLTIQRTQQEDSAVYLCASSSDSSNYGYTFGSGTRLTVV.

The J gene is TRBJ1-1, the V gene TRBV7-2, with D unresolved. V lost 1 base, J lost 11 bases, and 8 bases lay in between. This CDR3 has 11 residues. In germline, CDR1 is SGHTA, CDR2 FQGNSA. The CDR3: CASSLVLEAFF. CDR3 DNA sequence: TGTGCCAGCAGCTTAGTTTTGGAGGCTTTCTTT.

This clonotype was recorded at least ten times. This chain joins TRBV7-2 and TRBJ1-2; D ambiguous. CDR1 is SGHTA, CDR2 FQGNSA, per germline. V lost 4 bases and J 4 bases, leaving 16 bases between the germline ends. This CDR3 has 15 residues. CDR3 in amino acids: CASSSPSLGIYGYTF. As DNA, the CDR3 is TGTGCCAGCAGCTCCCCCTCGCTAGGGATCTATGGCTACACCTTC. The full variable domain, rest sourced from reference TRBV7-2 and TRBJ1-2, is GAGVSQSPSNKVTEKGKDVELRCDPISGHTALYWYRQSLGQGLEFLIYFQGNSAPDKSGLPSDRFSAERTGGSVSTLTIQRTQQEDSAVYLCASSSPSLGIYGYTFGSGTRLTVV.

This clonotype has ten or more counts. The chain combines TRBV28 with TRBJ2-7, with a possible D match to TRBD2 (7 bases). The CDR3 totals 14 residues. CDR1 is MDHEN and CDR2 is SYDVKM in the germline V gene. V lost 9 bases and J lost 4, with 19 bases in between. The CDR3, as DNA: TGTGCCAGTGCCGGGGGGCTGCCACCATACGAGCAGTACTTC. As protein: CASAGGLPPYEQYF.